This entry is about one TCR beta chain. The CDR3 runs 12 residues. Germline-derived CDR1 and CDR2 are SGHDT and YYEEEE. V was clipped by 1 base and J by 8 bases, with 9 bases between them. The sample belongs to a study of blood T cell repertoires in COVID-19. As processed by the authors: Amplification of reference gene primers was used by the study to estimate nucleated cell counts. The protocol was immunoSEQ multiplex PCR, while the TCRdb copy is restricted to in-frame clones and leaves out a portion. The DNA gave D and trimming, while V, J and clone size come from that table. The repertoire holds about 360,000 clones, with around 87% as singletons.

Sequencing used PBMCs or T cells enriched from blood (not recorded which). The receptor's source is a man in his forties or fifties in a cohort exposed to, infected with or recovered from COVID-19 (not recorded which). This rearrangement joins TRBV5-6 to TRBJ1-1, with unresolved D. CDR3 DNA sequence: TGTGCCAGCAGCTTGCGGGGAACCGAAGCTTTCTTT. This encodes CASSLRGTEAFF.